The rows below give T cell receptor beta chains drawn from one sample of a study of response to subunit inactivated influenza vaccine. TCRdb redid the calling of the RT-PCR reads with MiXCR, one entry per CDR3 protein. The sample includes about 500,000 distinct CDR3 sequences, approximately 16% of them seen just once. The material was CD4+ T cells sorted from PBMCs, obtained around 25 months after vaccination. The receptors here all came from a man between 50 and 70 years old who received an inactivated influenza vaccine. Both conserved end residues are part of each CDR3. The order of the fields is V gene, J gene, D gene, clone size, CDR3 protein, CDR3 DNA. D genes are given only for firm matches. Clone size is stated in some rows and not others, as once, few, many or a class when expanded.

v_call: TRBV20-1
j_call: TRBJ2-4
d_call: -
clone_size: few
cdr3_aa: CSARDGARAAKNIQYF
cdr3_nt: TGCAGTGCTAGAGATGGGGCACGGGCAGCCAAAAACATTCAGTACTTC

v_call: TRBV19
j_call: TRBJ2-7
d_call: -
clone_size: few
cdr3_aa: CATRQGPTYEQYF
cdr3_nt: TGTGCCACCAGACAAGGCCCAACCTACGAGCAGTACTTC

v_call: TRBV7-2
j_call: TRBJ1-6
d_call: -
clone_size: few
cdr3_aa: CASSLVGGLSRSPLHF
cdr3_nt: TGTGCCAGCAGCTTAGTGGGCGGACTTTCAAGATCACCCCTCCACTTT

v_call: TRBV25-1
j_call: TRBJ2-1
d_call: TRBD2
clone_size: once
cdr3_aa: CASKRVGGKYNEQFF
cdr3_nt: TGTGCCAGCAAACGAGTGGGAGGGAAATACAATGAGCAGTTCTTC

v_call: TRBV20-1
j_call: TRBJ2-7
d_call: TRBD1
clone_size: few
cdr3_aa: CSARRDRTYEQYF
cdr3_nt: TGCAGTGCTAGACGGGACAGGACCTACGAGCAGTACTTC

v_call: TRBV5-1
j_call: TRBJ2-7
d_call: -
clone_size: few
cdr3_aa: CASSLDSRSYEQYF
cdr3_nt: TGCGCCAGCAGCTTGGACAGTCGTTCCTACGAGCAGTACTTC

v_call: TRBV12-3/TRBV12-4
j_call: TRBJ2-1
d_call: TRBD2
clone_size: -
cdr3_aa: CASLLTAGKVEQFF
cdr3_nt: TGTGCCAGCCTTCTAACAGCGGGAAAAGTGGAGCAGTTCTTC

v_call: TRBV3-1
j_call: TRBJ2-7
d_call: -
clone_size: few
cdr3_aa: CASSQIQGYEQYF
cdr3_nt: TGTGCCAGCAGCCAAATACAGGGTTACGAGCAGTACTTC

v_call: TRBV20-1
j_call: TRBJ2-7
d_call: TRBD1
clone_size: few
cdr3_aa: CSASTGTGAYEQYF
cdr3_nt: TGCAGTGCTTCTACCGGGACAGGGGCCTACGAGCAGTACTTC

v_call: TRBV4-2
j_call: TRBJ2-2
d_call: TRBD1
clone_size: few
cdr3_aa: CASSQFRGRSTGELFF
cdr3_nt: TGTGCCAGCAGCCAATTCAGGGGGCGTTCCACCGGGGAGCTGTTTTTT

v_call: TRBV5-4
j_call: TRBJ2-1
d_call: TRBD2
clone_size: few
cdr3_aa: CASSVTSGQYNEQFF
cdr3_nt: TGTGCCAGCAGCGTGACTAGCGGGCAATACAATGAGCAGTTCTTC

v_call: TRBV7-9
j_call: TRBJ1-3
d_call: -
clone_size: many
cdr3_aa: CASSLGGENTIYF
cdr3_nt: TGTGCCAGCAGCTTAGGTGGCGAAAACACCATATATTTT

v_call: TRBV6-1
j_call: TRBJ1-2
d_call: -
clone_size: -
cdr3_aa: CASAIQGEANYGYTF
cdr3_nt: TGTGCCAGTGCTATACAGGGAGAGGCTAACTATGGCTACACCTTC

v_call: TRBV7-6
j_call: TRBJ2-5
d_call: TRBD2
clone_size: few
cdr3_aa: CASSPSTSAVQETQYF
cdr3_nt: TGTGCCAGCAGCCCCTCGACTAGCGCGGTGCAAGAGACCCAGTACTTC

v_call: TRBV19
j_call: TRBJ1-6
d_call: TRBD1
clone_size: -
cdr3_aa: CASSDTGGATSPLHF
cdr3_nt: TGTGCCAGTAGTGATACAGGGGGCGCGACTTCACCCCTCCACTTT

v_call: TRBV7-2
j_call: TRBJ2-2
d_call: TRBD2
clone_size: few
cdr3_aa: CASSLRLADAGELFF
cdr3_nt: TGTGCCAGCAGCTTACGACTAGCTGACGCCGGGGAGCTGTTTTTT

v_call: TRBV20-1
j_call: TRBJ2-7
d_call: TRBD1
clone_size: -
cdr3_aa: CSATDTGQGGYEQYF
cdr3_nt: TGCAGTGCCACTGACACCGGACAGGGTGGCTACGAGCAGTACTTC

v_call: TRBV20-1
j_call: TRBJ1-5
d_call: TRBD1
clone_size: -
cdr3_aa: CSANSGQGAGHQPQHF
cdr3_nt: TGCAGTGCTAATAGCGGACAGGGCGCAGGGCATCAGCCCCAGCATTTT

v_call: TRBV20-1
j_call: TRBJ2-1
d_call: TRBD2
clone_size: -
cdr3_aa: CSASFSGRAEEQFF
cdr3_nt: TGCAGTGCTAGTTTTAGCGGGAGGGCCGAGGAGCAGTTCTTC

v_call: TRBV15
j_call: TRBJ1-1
d_call: TRBD1
clone_size: many
cdr3_aa: CATSGGQGSITEAFF
cdr3_nt: TGTGCCACCAGCGGAGGACAGGGGTCGATCACTGAAGCTTTCTTT

v_call: TRBV25-1
j_call: TRBJ2-5
d_call: -
clone_size: many
cdr3_aa: CASSVLGVAETQYF
cdr3_nt: TGTGCCAGCAGCGTTTTAGGGGTCGCAGAGACCCAGTACTTC

v_call: TRBV10-2
j_call: TRBJ2-7
d_call: -
clone_size: few
cdr3_aa: CASNDPRRVYEQYF
cdr3_nt: TGCGCCAGCAACGACCCGCGGAGGGTCTACGAGCAGTACTTC

v_call: TRBV28
j_call: TRBJ2-1
d_call: -
clone_size: few
cdr3_aa: CASIVPRRFF
cdr3_nt: TGTGCCAGCATCGTACCCCGGCGGTTCTTC

v_call: TRBV29-1
j_call: TRBJ1-1
d_call: -
clone_size: -
cdr3_aa: CSVDGGNTEAFF
cdr3_nt: TGCAGCGTTGATGGGGGGAACACTGAAGCTTTCTTT